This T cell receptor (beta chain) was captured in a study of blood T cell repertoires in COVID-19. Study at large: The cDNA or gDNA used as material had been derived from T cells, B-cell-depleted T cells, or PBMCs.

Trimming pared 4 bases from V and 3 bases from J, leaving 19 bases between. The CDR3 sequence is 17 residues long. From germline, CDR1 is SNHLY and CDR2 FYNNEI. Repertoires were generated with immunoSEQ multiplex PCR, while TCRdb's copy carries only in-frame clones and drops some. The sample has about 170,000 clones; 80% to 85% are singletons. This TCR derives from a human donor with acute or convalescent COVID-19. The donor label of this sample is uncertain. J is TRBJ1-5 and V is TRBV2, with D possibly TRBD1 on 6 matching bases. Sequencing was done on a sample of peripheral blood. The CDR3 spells CASSVLQGLPNNQPQHF. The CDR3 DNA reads TGTGCCAGCAGTGTATTACAGGGTCTCCCAAACAATCAGCCCCAGCATTTT.